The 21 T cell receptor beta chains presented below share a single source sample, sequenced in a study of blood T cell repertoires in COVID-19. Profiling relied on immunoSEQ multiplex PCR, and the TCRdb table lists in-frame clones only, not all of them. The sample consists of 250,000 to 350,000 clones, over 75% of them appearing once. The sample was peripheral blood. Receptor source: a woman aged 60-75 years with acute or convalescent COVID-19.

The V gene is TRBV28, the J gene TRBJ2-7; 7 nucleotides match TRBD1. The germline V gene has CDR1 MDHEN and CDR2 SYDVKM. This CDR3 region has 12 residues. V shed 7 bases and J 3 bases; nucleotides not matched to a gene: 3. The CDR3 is CASISGGYEQYF. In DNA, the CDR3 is TGTGCCAGCATCTCAGGGGGCTACGAGCAGTACTTC.

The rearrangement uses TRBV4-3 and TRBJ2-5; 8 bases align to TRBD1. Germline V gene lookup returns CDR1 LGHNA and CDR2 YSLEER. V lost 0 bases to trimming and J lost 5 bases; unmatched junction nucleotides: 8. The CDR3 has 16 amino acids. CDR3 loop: CASSQDLTGGFETQYF. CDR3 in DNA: TGCGCCAGCAGCCAAGATTTAACAGGGGGATTTGAGACCCAGTACTTC.

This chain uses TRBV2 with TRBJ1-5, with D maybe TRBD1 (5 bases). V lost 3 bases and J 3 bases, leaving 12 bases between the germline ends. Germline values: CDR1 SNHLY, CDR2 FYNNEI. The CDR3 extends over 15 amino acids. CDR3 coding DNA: TGTGCCAGCAGTGAGGGGCAGGTAAACAATCAGCCCCAGCATTTT. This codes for CASSEGQVNNQPQHF.

CDR3 bases: TGTGCCAGCAGGGAGCAGTCAGATACGCAGTATTTT. It specifies CASREQSDTQYF. V is TRBV2 and J is TRBJ2-3; D is unresolved. Germline loops: CDR1 SNHLY, CDR2 FYNNEI. Between the trimmed V and J ends, which lost 6 bases and 4 bases, there was a span of 8 bases. The CDR3 contains 12 residues.

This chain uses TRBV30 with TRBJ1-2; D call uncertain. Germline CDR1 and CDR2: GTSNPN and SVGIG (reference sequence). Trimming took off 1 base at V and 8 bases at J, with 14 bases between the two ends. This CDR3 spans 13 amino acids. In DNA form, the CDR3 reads TGTGCCTGGAGTGCACGAGGGCGCGGGGGCTACACCTTC. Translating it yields CAWSARGRGGYTF.

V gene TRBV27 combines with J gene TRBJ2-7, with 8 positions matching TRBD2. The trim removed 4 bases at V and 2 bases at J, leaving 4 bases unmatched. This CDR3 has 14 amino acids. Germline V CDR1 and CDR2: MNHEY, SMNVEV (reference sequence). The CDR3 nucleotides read TGTGCCAGCAGTTATAGCGGGGCTACCTACGAGCAGTACTTC. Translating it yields CASSYSGATYEQYF.

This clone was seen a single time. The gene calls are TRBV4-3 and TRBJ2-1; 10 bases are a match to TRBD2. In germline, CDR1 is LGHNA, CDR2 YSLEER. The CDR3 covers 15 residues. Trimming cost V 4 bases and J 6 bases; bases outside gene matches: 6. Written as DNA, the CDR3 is TGCGCCAGCAGCCGGGGAGCGGGGGGGCCCAATGAGCAGTTCTTC. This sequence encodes CASSRGAGGPNEQFF.

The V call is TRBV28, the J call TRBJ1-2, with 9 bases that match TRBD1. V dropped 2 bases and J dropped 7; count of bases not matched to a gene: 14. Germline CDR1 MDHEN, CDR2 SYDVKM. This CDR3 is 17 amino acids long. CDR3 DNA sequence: TGTGCCAGCAGTTTAGCCGGGACAGGGACCACTCGGGGTGGCTACACCTTC. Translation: CASSLAGTGTTRGGYTF.

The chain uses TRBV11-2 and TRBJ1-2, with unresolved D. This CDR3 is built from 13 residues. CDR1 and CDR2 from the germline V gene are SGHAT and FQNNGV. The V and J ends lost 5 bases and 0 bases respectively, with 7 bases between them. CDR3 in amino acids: CASSVEANYGYTF. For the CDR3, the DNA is TGTGCCAGCAGCGTGGAGGCTAACTATGGCTACACCTTC.

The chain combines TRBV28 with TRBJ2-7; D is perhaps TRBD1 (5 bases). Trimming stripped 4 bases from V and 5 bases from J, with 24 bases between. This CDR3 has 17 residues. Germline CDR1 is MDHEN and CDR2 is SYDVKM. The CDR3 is CASSSNHWGPPTDEQYF. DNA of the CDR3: TGTGCCAGCAGTTCCAACCATTGGGGCCCCCCAACAGACGAGCAGTACTTC.

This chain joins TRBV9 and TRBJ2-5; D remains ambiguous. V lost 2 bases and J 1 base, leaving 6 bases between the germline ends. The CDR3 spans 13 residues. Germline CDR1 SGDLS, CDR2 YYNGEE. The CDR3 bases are TGTGCCAGCAGCGTGTCGAGCCAAGAGACCCAGTACTTC. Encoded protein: CASSVSSQETQYF. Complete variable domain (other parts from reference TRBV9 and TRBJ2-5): DSGVTQTPKHLITATGQRVTLRCSPRSGDLSVYWYQQSLDQGLQFLIQYYNGEERAKGNILERFSAQQFPDLHSELNLSSLELGDSALYFCASSVSSQETQYFGPGTRLLVL.

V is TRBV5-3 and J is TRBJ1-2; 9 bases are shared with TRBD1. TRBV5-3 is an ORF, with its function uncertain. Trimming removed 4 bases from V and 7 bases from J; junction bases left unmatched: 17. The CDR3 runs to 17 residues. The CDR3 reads CARSLIRSQGARCGYTF. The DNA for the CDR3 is TGTGCCAGAAGCCTCATACGCTCACAGGGGGCGAGGTGTGGCTACACCTTC.

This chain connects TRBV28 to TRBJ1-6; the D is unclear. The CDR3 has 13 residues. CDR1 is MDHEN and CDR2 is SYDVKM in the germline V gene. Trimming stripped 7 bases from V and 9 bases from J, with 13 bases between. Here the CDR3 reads CASNYWAGSPLHF. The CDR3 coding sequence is TGTGCCAGCAATTATTGGGCTGGTTCACCCCTCCACTTT.

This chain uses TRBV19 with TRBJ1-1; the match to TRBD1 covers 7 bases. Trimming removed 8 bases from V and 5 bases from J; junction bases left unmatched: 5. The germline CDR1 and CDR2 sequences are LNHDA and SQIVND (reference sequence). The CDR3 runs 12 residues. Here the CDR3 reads CASSGTVTEAFF. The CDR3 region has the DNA TGTGCCAGTTCCGGGACAGTAACTGAAGCTTTCTTT.

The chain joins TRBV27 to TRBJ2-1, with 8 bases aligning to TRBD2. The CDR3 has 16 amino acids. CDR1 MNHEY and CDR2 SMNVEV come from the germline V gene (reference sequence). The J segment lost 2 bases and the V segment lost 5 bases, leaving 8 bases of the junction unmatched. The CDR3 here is CASSLPGGGPYNEQFF. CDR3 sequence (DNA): TGTGCCAGCAGTCTACCCGGGGGGGGACCCTACAATGAGCAGTTCTTC.

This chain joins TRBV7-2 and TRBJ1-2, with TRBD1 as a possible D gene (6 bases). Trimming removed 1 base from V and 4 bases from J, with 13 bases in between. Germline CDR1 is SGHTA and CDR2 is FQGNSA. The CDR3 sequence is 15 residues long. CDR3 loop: CASSLDNRVSYGYTF. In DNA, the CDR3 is TGTGCCAGCAGCTTAGATAACAGGGTGAGCTATGGCTACACCTTC. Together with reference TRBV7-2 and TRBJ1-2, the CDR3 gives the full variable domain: GAGVSQSPSNKVTEKGKDVELRCDPISGHTALYWYRQSLGQGLEFLIYFQGNSAPDKSGLPSDRFSAERTGGSVSTLTIQRTQQEDSAVYLCASSLDNRVSYGYTFGSGTRLTVV.

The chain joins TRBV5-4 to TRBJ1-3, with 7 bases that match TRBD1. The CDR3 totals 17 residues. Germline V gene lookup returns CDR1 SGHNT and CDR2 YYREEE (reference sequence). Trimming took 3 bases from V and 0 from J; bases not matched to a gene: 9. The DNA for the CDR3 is TGTGCCAGCAGCTCCCCGGGACAGTTAAGCTCTGGAAACACCATATATTTT. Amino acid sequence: CASSSPGQLSSGNTIYF.

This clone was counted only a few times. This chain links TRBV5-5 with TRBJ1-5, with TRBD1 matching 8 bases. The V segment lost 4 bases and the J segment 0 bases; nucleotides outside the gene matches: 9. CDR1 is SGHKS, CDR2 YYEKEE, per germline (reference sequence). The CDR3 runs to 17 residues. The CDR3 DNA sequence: TGTGCCAGCAGCGCCGACAGGGGCAGTTATAGCAATCAGCCCCAGCATTTT. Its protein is CASSADRGSYSNQPQHF.

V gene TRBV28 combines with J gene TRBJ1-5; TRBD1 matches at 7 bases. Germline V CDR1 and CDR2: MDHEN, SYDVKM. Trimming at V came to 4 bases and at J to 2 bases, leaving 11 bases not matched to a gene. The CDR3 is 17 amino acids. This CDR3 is CASSSATGSGGNQPQHF. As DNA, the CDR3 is TGTGCCAGCAGTTCTGCGACAGGGTCGGGTGGCAATCAGCCCCAGCATTTT.

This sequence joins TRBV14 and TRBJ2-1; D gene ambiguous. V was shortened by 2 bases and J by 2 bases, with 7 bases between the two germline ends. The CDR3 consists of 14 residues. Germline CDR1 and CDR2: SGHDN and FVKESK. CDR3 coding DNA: TGTGCCAGCAGCCAAATCGGTGCCTACAATGAGCAGTTCTTC. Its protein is CASSQIGAYNEQFF. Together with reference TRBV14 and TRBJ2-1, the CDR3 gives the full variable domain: EAGVTQFPSHSVIEKGQTVTLRCDPISGHDNLYWYRRVMGKEIKFLLHFVKESKQDESGMPNNRFLAERTGGTYSTLKVQPAELEDSGVYFCASSQIGAYNEQFFGPGTRLTVL.

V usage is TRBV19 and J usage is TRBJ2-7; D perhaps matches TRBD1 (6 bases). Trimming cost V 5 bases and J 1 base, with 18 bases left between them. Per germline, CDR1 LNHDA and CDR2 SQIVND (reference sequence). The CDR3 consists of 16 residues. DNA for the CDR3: TGTGCCAGTAGTGCATATACCCAGGACAGATCCTACGAGCAGTACTTC. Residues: CASSAYTQDRSYEQYF. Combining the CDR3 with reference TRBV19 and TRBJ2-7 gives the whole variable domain DGGITQSPKYLFRKEGQNVTLSCEQNLNHDAMYWYRQDPGQGLRLIYYSQIVNDFQKGDIAEGYSVSREKKESFPLTVTSAQKNPTAFYLCASSAYTQDRSYEQYFGPGTRLTVT.